A selection of T cell receptor beta chains follows, all from one sample in a study of regulatory T cells in long-lasting Graves disease. From the multiplex PCR reads, TCRdb called clonotypes with MiXCR, one entry per CDR3 protein. The sample has approximately 480,000 distinct CDR3 sequences, 16% seen once. The same data also went into a second study, on T cells in Graves' hyperthyroidism and ophthalmopathy.

Sequenced here: peripheral blood mononuclear cells (PBMCs), sampled at new diagnosis, from a patient treated with antithyroid drugs. Receptors were obtained from a man aged 40-55 years with Graves disease. The CDR3 runs from the conserved cysteine through the conserved F or W. A D gene is named only where the DNA matches it firmly.

TRBD1,TRBV5-4,CASSQDRALHEQYF
NA,TRBV24-1,CATSDLSDNYNEQFF
NA,TRBV6-5,CASSYGGQETQYF
NA,TRBV2,CASRSDGLGNTEAFF
NA,TRBV2,CASSEVESEETQYF
NA,TRBV7-9,CASSPIDSNEQFF
TRBD2,TRBV6-5,CASSLRLAGATGELFF
TRBD2,TRBV20-1,CSARRRFGGTSGSRGTGELFF
TRBD2,TRBV2,CASSGGTSGYSTDTQYF
NA,TRBV6-5,CASSYSSGGPLHF
TRBD2,TRBV27,CASSLSAPGTSGNNEQFF
NA,TRBV12-3/TRBV12-4,CASSLAGMGEQYF
NA,TRBV2,CASKPQGTGELFF
TRBD2,TRBV2,CASSEAVAGYEQYF
TRBD1,TRBV13,CASSHRTGASYEQYF
TRBD1,TRBV2,CASQGLGGSHETQYF
NA,TRBV10-3,CAINDGYTDTQYF
TRBD2,TRBV20-1,CSARDAGRTSGNYEQYF
NA,TRBV2,CASSLWSSPYEQYF
TRBD1,TRBV9,CASSVGQGGTEAFF
NA,TRBV12-5,CASGFSFRGDGEKLFF
NA,TRBV5-1,CASGGDFAIYGYTF